This T cell receptor (beta chain) was sequenced for a study of OX40 agonist ivuxolimab in advanced cancers. Study outcomes and limitations: The CD4+ and CD8+ T cells in the blood had expanded clonally by week 6 at 0.1 to 3.0 mg/kg.

Using immunoSEQ multiplex PCR, the repertoire was profiled, and TCRdb retains in-frame clones only, with some absent. The profile shows around 83,000 clones, approximately 84% of them singletons. Germline V lookup: CDR1 MNHEY, CDR2 SMNVEV (reference sequence). The ends were cut back, 0 bases at V and 4 bases at J, with 13 bases in the middle. The CDR3 runs to 16 residues. Comment on this clone: Its antigen is as yet unknown.

This clonotype originated in an adult with an advanced solid tumor such as melanoma, head and neck, liver or kidney cancer. The source material was CD4+ or CD8+ T cells sorted from blood, sampled in a trial of the OX40 agonist ivuxolimab. The rearrangement joins TRBV27 to TRBJ2-1, with D hard to call. The CDR3 nucleotides are TGTGCCAGCAGTTTATCGCTACTCGCCCCATACAATGAGCAGTTCTTC. Translating gives CASSLSLLAPYNEQFF.